The entry that follows covers one TCR beta chain sequence. Its target is not known. These data come from a study of CD8 T cells in ankylosing spondylitis. Overall study findings and caveats: A motif in TCR beta, a set of eight or nine highly homologous variants, appeared characteristic of ankylosing spondylitis blood.

TCRdb processed the 5' RACE reads anew with MiXCR; each CDR3 protein has one entry. The sample consists of roughly 490,000 distinct CDR3 sequences, roughly 5.3% of them appearing once. The germline gives CDR1 ENHRY, CDR2 SYGVKD. J lost 3 bases, V lost 4 bases, and 2 bases had no gene match. This CDR3 comprises 13 residues. The sample was blood, either unsorted or a sorted T cell fraction (not recorded which). This sequence was found in a male donor with ankylosing spondylitis. The chain is built from TRBV10-3 and TRBJ2-5, with 7 bases that match TRBD1. The CDR3 spells CAISVGTEETQYF. Written as DNA, the CDR3 is TGTGCCATCAGTGTAGGGACAGAAGAGACCCAGTACTTC.